The clone carrying this TCR beta chain was seen a few times. The sample comes from a study of blood T cell repertoires in COVID-19. As for the study in general: Nucleic acid was either cDNA or gDNA, and it came from T cells, B-cell-depleted T cells, or PBMCs.

The method was immunoSEQ multiplex PCR; TCRdb's version includes in-frame clones alone and lacks a portion of them. The repertoire consists of about 260,000 clones, with approximately 86% occurring once and the leading ten covering about 2.2%. The sequenced sample consisted of peripheral blood. The sequence derives from a woman between 50 and 59 years old who had recovered from COVID-19.

DNA of the CDR3: TGTGCCAGCAGTTACTCCGGTGGAAACACCATATATTTT. This gives the protein CASSYSGGNTIYF. This chain links TRBV6-2 or TRBV6-3 with TRBJ1-3; D call uncertain. Between the trimmed V and J ends, which lost 0 bases and 3 bases, there was a span of 3 bases. The germline gives CDR1 MNHEY, CDR2 SVGEGT. This CDR3 is 13 amino acids long.